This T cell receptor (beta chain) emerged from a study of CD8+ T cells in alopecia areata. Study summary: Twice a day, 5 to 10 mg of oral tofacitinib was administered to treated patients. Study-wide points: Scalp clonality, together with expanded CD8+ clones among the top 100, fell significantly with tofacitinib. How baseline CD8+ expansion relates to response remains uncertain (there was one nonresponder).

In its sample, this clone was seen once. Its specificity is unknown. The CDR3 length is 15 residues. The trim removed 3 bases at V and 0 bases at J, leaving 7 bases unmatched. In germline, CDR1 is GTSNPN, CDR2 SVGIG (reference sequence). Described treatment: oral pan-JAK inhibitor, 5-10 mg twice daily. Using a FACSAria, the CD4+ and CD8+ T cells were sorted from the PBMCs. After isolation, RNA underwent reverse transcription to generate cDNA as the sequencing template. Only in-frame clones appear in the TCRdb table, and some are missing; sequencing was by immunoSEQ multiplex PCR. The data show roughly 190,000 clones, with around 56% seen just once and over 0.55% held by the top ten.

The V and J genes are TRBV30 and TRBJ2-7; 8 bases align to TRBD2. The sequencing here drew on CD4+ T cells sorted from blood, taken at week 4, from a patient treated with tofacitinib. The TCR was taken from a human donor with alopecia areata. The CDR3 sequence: CAWSGTSGSSYEQYF. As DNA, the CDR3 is TGTGCCTGGAGCGGAACTAGCGGTAGCTCCTACGAGCAGTACTTC.